This T cell receptor beta chain is from a study of post-analysis software for immune sequencing data. Study-wide background: Progressive-relapsing, secondary progressive and relapsing-remitting multiple sclerosis were among the disease courses included.

CDR1 is DFQATT, CDR2 SNEGSKA, per germline (reference sequence). Deletions cut 3 bases from V and 0 bases from J, with 15 bases between. CDR3 length: 16 residues. On this clonotype itself: No antigen is known for it.

Unique molecular identifiers were present in the TCR beta cDNA libraries. The T cell input of roughly 0.85 to 11 million gave roughly 0.5 million cDNA molecules. MiXCR, applied by TCRdb to the PCR reads, yields one record per CDR3 protein. The sample records some 690,000 distinct CDR3 sequences, 25% to 30% being singletons. Regarding the study as a whole: Patients used about five TRBV segments, including TRBV5-6, TRBV5-1 and TRBV20-1, more often than controls. In multiple sclerosis, normalized Chao1 diversity was significantly below that of controls. Strong co-clustering by F measure was seen for same-batch samples.

This chain links TRBV20-1 with TRBJ2-1, with D perhaps given as TRBD1 or TRBD2 (5 bases each). This TCR was sampled from a girl aged 10-17 years with multiple sclerosis. What was sequenced was blood. CDR3 DNA: TGCAGTGCTAGGGATGGGGGACCGCGCTCCTACAATGAGCAGTTCTTC. This encodes CSARDGGPRSYNEQFF.